This record looks at one T cell receptor (beta chain) sequence and its context. The data stem from a study of blood T cell repertoires in COVID-19. Across the study: The study drew acute and convalescent COVID-19 samples from the United States, Italy and Spain.

V was clipped by 3 bases and J by 5 bases, with 7 bases between them. Germline CDR1 SGHAT, CDR2 FQNNGV. There are 12 residues in the CDR3. As originally analysed: Reference gene primers were amplified, and this amplification served to estimate nucleated cell counts. The repertoire was sequenced with immunoSEQ multiplex PCR; TCRdb's copy has only in-frame clones and lacks some. V and J calls and clone size follow that table, whereas D and trimming were derived from the DNA. The data contain about 390,000 clones, around 87% of them singletons. The receptor was isolated from a woman aged 50 to 60 who had recovered from COVID-19. The chain has TRBV11-2 and TRBJ1-1; possibly TRBD1 for D (5 bases). Sequenced: PBMCs or T cells enriched from blood (not recorded which). CDR3 nucleotide sequence: TGTGCCAGCAGCTTCCGGGGGACTGAAGCTTTCTTT. Translation gives CASSFRGTEAFF.